This record covers a single T cell receptor beta chain. With random hexamers, reverse transcription was performed on about 0.45 to 1 ug of RNA. Amplification of TCR beta CDR3 across 54 Vbeta and 13 Jbeta was performed with immunoSEQ multiplex PCR. TCRdb itself ran the immunoSEQ multiplex PCR reads through MiXCR, one entry per CDR3 protein. This sample has over 80,000 distinct CDR3 sequences, with over 85% found just once. Germline CDR1 reads SEHNR; CDR2 reads FQNEAQ (reference sequence). V trimming: 3 bases; J trimming: 0 bases; junction bases outside the gene matches: 8. The CDR3 sequence is 16 residues long. The data are from a study of CD8 T cells in Susac syndrome. Sequencing of TCR beta, carried out with a high-throughput approach, was applied to CD8+ and CD4+ T cells from the blood.

V is TRBV7-9 and J is TRBJ2-7, with 7 bases matching TRBD2. The clonotype comes from a human donor in good health. Input material: CD8+ T cells from PBMCs. The CDR3 sequence: CASSFRGDGSSYEQYF. The CDR3, as DNA: TGTGCCAGCAGCTTCCGGGGGGATGGAAGCTCCTACGAGCAGTACTTC.